This TCR beta chain was sequenced for a study of shared clonotypes between healthy human individuals. As for the study in general: Ranging from 18 to 49 in age, donors were a couple of women and three men.

As regards this clone: Its antigen is still unknown.

Data came from immunoSEQ multiplex PCR; TCRdb stores just in-frame clones and leaves some out. The data contain about 820,000 clones, 92% of them singletons. CD8 cells regarded as naive lacked CD45RO, were positively chosen for CCR7, and omitted terminally differentiated effector memory CD45RA+ cells. Healthy and HIV-negative, the adult donors had no recent acute infections or vaccinations. Study-level results: Naive subsets usually exceeded memory subsets in estimated richness.

This TCR was recovered from a young man in good health. The specimen was naive CD8+ T cells sorted from blood.

CDR3 region: CASSEGSNQPQHF. CDR3 in DNA: TGCGCCAGCAGTGAGGGGAGCAATCAGCCCCAGCATTTT. This chain joins TRBV10-1 and TRBJ1-5; D is unresolved. This CDR3 has 13 amino acids. CDR1 and CDR2 from the germline V gene are WNHNN and SYGVQD (reference sequence). The V end was cut by 2 bases, the J end by 1 base, with 3 bases between.